This TCR beta chain was recorded in a study of blood T cells in healthy people across ages. Study results and caveats: Getting older went along with TCR beta diversity per million T cells dropping roughly linearly. Lack of knowledge of donor CMV status possibly confounded expanded clonotype changes. Aged donors had fewer naive CD4+ cells and lower diversity than long-lived donors.

Extraction yielded at least 5 micrograms of total RNA per sample. In germline, CDR1 is WSHSY, CDR2 SAAADI. The CDR3 covers 13 residues. In this sample, this clonotype turned up many times. Its matching antigen is unknown. The junction departs from germline at one end; a sequencing error may be responsible. A second PCR, run for roughly 7 to 12 cycles, used a sample-barcoded 5' primer plus a J-beta primer mix. TCRdb re-derived calls from the 5' RACE reads in MiXCR, one entry per CDR3 protein. The sample carries around 1.7 million distinct CDR3 sequences, approximately 28% recorded once. J is TRBJ2-5 and V is TRBV10-2; D unclear. The TCR was taken from a woman in her thirties in good health. Specimen: blood. The CDR3 DNA reads TGCGCCAGCAGTGAGTCCCCAGCTGAGACCCCGTACTTC. Protein sequence: CASSESPAETPYF.